What follows are 24 T cell receptor beta chains derived from one specimen sequenced in a study of cytomegalovirus exposure and HLA in healthy donors. Primers included in the PCR were 60 Vbeta and 13 Jbeta primers. Data came from immunoSEQ multiplex PCR; TCRdb stores just in-frame clones and leaves some out. The profile shows some 140,000 clones, 65% to 85% of them singletons. Sample: PBMCs. The source of these receptors is a woman between 18 and 30 years old in good health and CMV-seronegative.

This clone was seen only a few times. The chain links TRBV6-1 to TRBJ1-1; D is unclear. CDR1 and CDR2 (germline): MNHNS, SASEGT. This CDR3 is built from 11 residues. V was clipped by 8 bases and J by 1 base, with 5 bases between them. CDR3 in amino acids: CASSENTEAFF. The DNA for the CDR3 is TGTGCCAGCTCAGAGAACACTGAAGCTTTCTTT.

The J gene is TRBJ2-7, the V gene TRBV6-5, with 7 bases that match TRBD1. With 6 bases clipped from V and 2 bases from J, the junction kept 7 bases outside the gene matches. Germline lookup yields CDR1 MNHEY and CDR2 SVGAGI. The CDR3 sequence is 14 residues long. CDR3 sequence: CASREQGSTYEQYF. CDR3 in DNA: TGTGCCAGCAGGGAACAGGGGTCAACCTACGAGCAGTACTTC.

V usage is TRBV18 and J usage is TRBJ2-1; D remains unclear. V was trimmed by 0 bases and J by 3 bases, leaving 12 bases between them. In germline, CDR1 is KGHSH, CDR2 LQKENI. The length of the CDR3 is 16 residues. Written as DNA, the CDR3 is TGTGCCAGCTCACCACCGAGGTCAGCGAACTACAATGAGCAGTTCTTC. Its protein product is CASSPPRSANYNEQFF.

V usage is TRBV29-1 and J usage is TRBJ2-7, with 9 bases identical to TRBD2. V gave up 5 bases and J gave up 5 bases; unmatched junction bases: 4. The CDR3 totals 12 residues. The germline gives CDR1 SQVTM, CDR2 ANQGSEA. The CDR3: CSVSGRFDEQYF. The CDR3 DNA follows: TGCAGCGTTAGCGGGAGGTTCGACGAGCAGTACTTC.

This clone was seen only a few times. This chain uses TRBV4-1 with TRBJ1-5; D perhaps matches TRBD1 (6 bases). The V end lost 2 bases, the J end lost 7 bases, and 15 bases lay between the germline ends. This CDR3 is 15 amino acids long. Germline V gives CDR1 MGHRA, CDR2 YSYEKL. Written as DNA, the CDR3 is TGCGCCAGCAGCCAAACGCCACAGGGAGTCCAGCCCCAGCATTTT. Protein product: CASSQTPQGVQPQHF.

V is TRBV25-1 and J is TRBJ2-1, with TRBD2 matching over 11 bases. The CDR3 extends over 17 amino acids. Germline loops: CDR1 MGHDK, CDR2 SYGVNS. J was trimmed by 4 bases and V by 4 bases; bases with no gene match: 9. The CDR3 DNA follows: TGTGCCAGCAGTGGCTCTGTAGCTAGCGGGGGGTACAATGAGCAGTTCTTC. This translates into CASSGSVASGGYNEQFF.

V is TRBV20-1 and J is TRBJ1-1; D is uncertain. Deletions cut 5 bases from V and 6 bases from J, with 10 bases between. The germline V gene encodes CDR1 DFQATT and CDR2 SNEGSKA (reference sequence). The CDR3 is 11 residues long. The CDR3 coding sequence is TGCAGTGCTTTCGGAGCGGCTGAAGCTTTCTTT. This codes for CSAFGAAEAFF.

V is TRBV5-1 and J is TRBJ2-5; D not resolved. The CDR3 runs 16 residues. Germline V gives CDR1 SGHRS, CDR2 YFSETQ. With 4 bases removed from V and 4 bases from J, the gap between germline ends came to 20 bases. The CDR3 sequence is CASSPADGEVPETQYF. The CDR3 region has the DNA TGCGCCAGCAGCCCTGCCGACGGAGAGGTCCCAGAGACCCAGTACTTC.

The CDR3 DNA sequence: TGTGCCAGCAGCCCCGGACAGGGGGCTGAAGCTTTCTTT. It translates to CASSPGQGAEAFF. The gene calls are TRBV7-9 and TRBJ1-1, with TRBD1 identical over 10 bases. Looked up from germline, CDR1 is SEHNR and CDR2 is FQNEAQ (reference sequence). V gave up 5 bases and J gave up 6 bases; unmatched junction bases: 3. The CDR3 extends over 13 amino acids.

The chain recombines TRBV18 with TRBJ1-5; unclear D gene. The CDR3 has 16 residues. The germline V gene encodes CDR1 KGHSH and CDR2 LQKENI. V lost 0 bases, J lost 3 bases, and 12 bases lay in between. CDR3 DNA sequence: TGTGCCAGCTCACCACCGTTGCAGGTCTTCAATCAGCCCCAGCATTTT. Protein: CASSPPLQVFNQPQHF.

This rearrangement joins TRBV6-1 to TRBJ1-1; perhaps TRBD1 as D (5 bases). Trimming removed 7 bases at V and 4 bases at J, with 19 bases between. This CDR3 has 15 amino acids. Germline values: CDR1 MNHNS, CDR2 SASEGT. CDR3: CASTPGDLAGTEAFF. The CDR3 nucleotides are TGTGCCAGCACCCCGGGGGATTTGGCTGGCACTGAAGCTTTCTTT.

The rearrangement links TRBV30 to TRBJ1-4, with unresolved D. Trimming pared 6 bases from V and 13 bases from J, leaving 21 bases between. Germline values: CDR1 GTSNPN, CDR2 SVGIG (reference sequence). The CDR3 consists of 13 residues. The CDR3 nucleotides read TGTGCCTGCACGGAACACCTGCGGAAGACACTGTTTTTT. This codes for CACTEHLRKTLFF.

This clone has more than one count but fewer than ten. This chain links TRBV30 with TRBJ2-3; tentatively, D is TRBD2 (6 bases). V was trimmed by 2 bases and J by 3 bases, leaving 12 bases between them. CDR1 is GTSNPN and CDR2 is SVGIG in the germline V gene (reference sequence). The length of the CDR3 is 14 residues. Here the CDR3 reads CAWSTEGLTDTQYF. DNA for the CDR3: TGTGCCTGGAGTACAGAGGGACTTACAGATACGCAGTATTTT.

The J gene is TRBJ2-3, the V gene TRBV14; maybe TRBD2 (7 bases). V lost 3 bases, J lost 5 bases, and 15 bases lay in between. Looked up from germline, CDR1 is SGHDN and CDR2 is FVKESK. There are 15 residues in the CDR3. CDR3 loop: CASSQGGLSGDTQYF. CDR3 nucleotides: TGTGCCAGCAGCCAGGGGGGGCTTAGCGGAGATACGCAGTATTTT.

V usage is TRBV11-2 and J usage is TRBJ2-5; D gene ambiguous. CDR3 size: 16 residues. Germline lookup yields CDR1 SGHAT and CDR2 FQNNGV. With 3 bases removed from V and 2 bases from J, the gap between germline ends came to 16 bases. In DNA form, the CDR3 reads TGTGCCAGCAGCTTCGTGTTTAGAGGCAGTCAAGAGACCCAGTACTTC. Encoded protein: CASSFVFRGSQETQYF.

V is TRBV5-1 and J is TRBJ2-1, with TRBD2 identical over 9 bases. Germline V gene sequence: CDR1 SGHRS, CDR2 YFSETQ. V lost 1 base and J lost 8; bases outside the gene matches: 10. CDR3 length: 16 residues. CDR3 region: CASSLTASGNFDEQFF. As DNA, the CDR3 is TGCGCCAGCAGCTTGACCGCTAGCGGGAACTTTGATGAGCAGTTCTTC.

The rearrangement uses TRBV28 and TRBJ1-5, with 7 bases matching TRBD1. V was clipped by 2 bases and J by 2 bases; unmatched bases: 0. CDR3 size: 14 residues. Germline assignment: CDR1 MDHEN and CDR2 SYDVKM. The CDR3 protein is CASSLTGGNQPQHF. The CDR3 DNA reads as TGTGCCAGCAGTTTAACAGGGGGCAATCAGCCCCAGCATTTT.

The gene calls are TRBV12-5 and TRBJ1-4, with D possibly TRBD1 on 5 matching bases. CDR1 LGHNT and CDR2 FRNRAP come from the germline V gene. The germline V and J ends were trimmed by 5 bases and 2 bases, with 9 bases remaining between them. CDR3 length: 14 residues. CDR3 in amino acids: CASGPGETNEKLFF. For the CDR3, the DNA is TGTGCTAGTGGTCCGGGGGAGACTAATGAAAAACTGTTTTTT. The full variable domain, completed using reference TRBV12-5 and TRBJ1-4, is DARVTQTPRHKVTEMGQEVTMRCQPILGHNTVFWYRQTMMQGLELLAYFRNRAPLDDSGMPKDRFSAEMPDATLATLKIQPSEPRDSAVYFCASGPGETNEKLFFGSGTQLSVL.

This clone appeared a few times. J is TRBJ1-2 and V is TRBV5-1, with 7 bases aligning to TRBD1. The CDR3 consists of 14 residues. Trimming cost V 4 bases and J 6 bases; bases outside gene matches: 9. Germline CDR1 reads SGHRS; CDR2 reads YFSETQ. CDR3 nucleotide sequence: TGCGCCAGCAGCGATCTCACAGGGGTAGATGGCTACACCTTC. Protein: CASSDLTGVDGYTF.

This clone was seen more than once but under ten times. This sequence joins TRBV6-1 and TRBJ1-1; D call uncertain. Germline V gene lookup returns CDR1 MNHNS and CDR2 SASEGT. This CDR3 has 14 amino acids. V lost 5 bases and J lost 0, with 10 bases in between. As DNA, the CDR3 is TGTGCCAGCAGTCGGACGGGAATGAACACTGAAGCTTTCTTT. It yields the protein CASSRTGMNTEAFF.

This chain links TRBV7-8 with TRBJ2-5, with TRBD2 matching 12 bases. Germline V gene lookup returns CDR1 SGHVS and CDR2 FQNEAQ. The junction had 8 bases not matched to a gene; V was cut back by 5 bases and J by 7 bases. The CDR3 covers 15 residues. This CDR3 reads CASSGETSGSGTQYF. The CDR3 DNA reads as TGTGCCAGCAGCGGGGAGACTAGCGGGAGTGGGACCCAGTACTTC.

The CDR3 sequence: CASSPYGQGPPKLFF. The CDR3 DNA is TGTGCCAGCAGCCCCTACGGACAGGGACCTCCGAAACTGTTTTTT. The chain joins TRBV7-9 to TRBJ1-4, with 8 bases identical to TRBD1. Germline assignment: CDR1 SEHNR and CDR2 FQNEAQ (reference sequence). The trim removed 5 bases at V and 11 bases at J, leaving 13 bases unmatched. This CDR3 is 15 amino acids long.

The chain recombines TRBV10-2 with TRBJ1-2; D gene unclear. The CDR3 sequence is 14 residues long. Germline CDR1 and CDR2: WSHSY and SAAADI. V shed 2 bases and J shed 8 bases, with 15 bases lying between them. The CDR3 loop is CASSETPILYGYTF. CDR3 coding DNA: TGCGCCAGCAGTGAGACCCCAATTCTATACGGCTACACCTTC.

J is TRBJ2-5 and V is TRBV9; a weak D match, TRBD2 (6 bases). The assigned J gene may be wrong: the sequence end matches TRBJ2-7 better. Germline V CDR1 and CDR2: SGDLS, YYNGEE. The CDR3 is 13 residues long. This CDR3 reads CASSGGTRGEQYF. In DNA, the CDR3 is TGTGCCAGCAGCGGCGGGACTCGAGGCGAGCAGTACTTC.